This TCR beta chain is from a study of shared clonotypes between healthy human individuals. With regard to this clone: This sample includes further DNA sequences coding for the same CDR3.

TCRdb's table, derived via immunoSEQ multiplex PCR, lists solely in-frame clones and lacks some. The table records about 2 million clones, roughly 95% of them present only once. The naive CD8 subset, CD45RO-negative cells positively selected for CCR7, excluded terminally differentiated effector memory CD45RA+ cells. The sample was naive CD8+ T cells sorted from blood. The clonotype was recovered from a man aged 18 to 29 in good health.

The CDR3 loop reads CASSQDRWGENTEAFF. The DNA of the CDR3 is TGCGCCAGCAGCCAAGATCGCTGGGGGGAGAACACTGAAGCTTTCTTT. The chain is built from TRBV4-3 and TRBJ1-1; D is possibly TRBD1 (5 bases). V dropped 0 bases and J dropped 1 base, with 12 bases sitting between them. The CDR3 sequence is 16 residues long. CDR1 is LGHNA and CDR2 is YSLEER in the germline V gene.